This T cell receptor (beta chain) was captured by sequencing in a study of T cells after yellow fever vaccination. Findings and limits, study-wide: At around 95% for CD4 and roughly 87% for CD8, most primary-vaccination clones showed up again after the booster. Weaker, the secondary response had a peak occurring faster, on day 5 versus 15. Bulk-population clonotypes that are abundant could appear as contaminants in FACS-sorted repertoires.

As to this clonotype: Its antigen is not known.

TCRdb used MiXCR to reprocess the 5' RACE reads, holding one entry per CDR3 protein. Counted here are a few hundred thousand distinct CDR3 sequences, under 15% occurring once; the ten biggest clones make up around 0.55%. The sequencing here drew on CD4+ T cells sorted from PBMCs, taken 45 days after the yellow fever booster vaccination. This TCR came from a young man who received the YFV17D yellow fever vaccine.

The CDR3 here is CASSLDGGRAREQYF. Written as DNA, the CDR3 is TGCGCCAGCAGCTTGGATGGCGGGAGGGCAAGAGAGCAGTACTTC. This chain connects TRBV5-1 to TRBJ2-7; 9 positions agree with TRBD2. CDR3 length equals 15 residues. Trimming cost V 0 bases and J 7 bases; bases outside gene matches: 8. The V gene's germline CDR1 is SGHRS and CDR2 YFSETQ.